The rows below give T cell receptor beta chains drawn from one sample of a study of blood T cells in healthy people across ages. TCRdb processed the 5' RACE reads anew with MiXCR; each CDR3 protein has one entry. This sample carries hundreds of thousands of distinct CDR3 sequences, around 43% of them seen once, and the ten largest clones take approximately 29%. The sample consisted of blood. The receptors stem from a man older than 75 in good health. CDR3s include the opening cysteine and the closing phenylalanine or tryptophan. Each record gives: J gene, clone size, V gene, D gene, CDR3 DNA, CDR3 protein. D genes are given only for firm matches. A clone size is listed for some rows: how often the clone was seen (once, few, many), or a class if it is expanded.

TRBJ1-3 | once | TRBV4-1 | TRBD1 | TGCGCCAGCAGCCAGACGGACAGGGGGGCAAGAAACACCATATATTTT | CASSQTDRGARNTIYF
TRBJ2-1 | - | TRBV5-1 | - | TGCACCAGCAGCCTGCCCCTGGGGACATCCCAAGAGACCCAGTTCTTC | CTSSLPLGTSQETQFF
TRBJ2-7 | few | TRBV4-3 | - | TGCGCCAGCAGCCTAAACCTCCGGGGCGAGCAGTACTTC | CASSLNLRGEQYF
TRBJ2-1 | - | TRBV2 | - | TGTGCCAGCAGTGTCGCGGATCTCTCCTACAATGAGCAGTTCTTC | CASSVADLSYNEQFF
TRBJ1-1 | - | TRBV6-2/TRBV6-3 | - | TGTGCCAGCAGTTACTCGAGGGACAACTGTAAGGCTTTCTTT | CASSYSRDNCKAFF
TRBJ1-4 | - | TRBV30 | - | TGTGCCTGGTCACAAAGGATTAATGAAAAACTGTTTTTT | CAWSQRINEKLFF
TRBJ2-5 | many | TRBV7-9 | TRBD2 | TGTGCCAGCAGCTCCGCGGGACTAGCGGGGGGCCTTTTTCGCCAAGAGACCCAGTACTTC | CASSSAGLAGGLFRQETQYF
TRBJ1-5 | few | TRBV4-2 | - | TGTGCCAGCAGCCAAGACCCAGGGACTAATCAGCCCCAGCATTTT | CASSQDPGTNQPQHF
TRBJ2-4 | many | TRBV11-1 | - | TGTGCCAGCAGCTTAGACAGAGACAAAAACATTCAGTACTTC | CASSLDRDKNIQYF
TRBJ2-1 | many | TRBV5-1 | TRBD2 | TGCGCCAGCAGCTTTGGGACTAGCGGGGGGGCTGCGCTGGAAAGGTCCTACAATGAGCAGTTCTTC | CASSFGTSGGAALERSYNEQFF
TRBJ1-1 | - | TRBV4-2 | - | TGTGCCAGCAGCCAAAATGTATTGGGTGCCACTGAAGCTTTCTTT | CASSQNVLGATEAFF
TRBJ2-3 | - | TRBV3-1 | - | TGTGCCAGCAGCCACGGGACTCTTCTCACAGATACGCAGTATTTT | CASSHGTLLTDTQYF
TRBJ2-7 | many | TRBV7-2 | - | TGTGCCAGCAGCCCCCGGGCCACCTACGAGCAGTACTTC | CASSPRATYEQYF
TRBJ2-6 | - | TRBV6-5 | - | TGTGCCAGCAGCCGCGGGTGGGGCAACGTCCTGACTTTC | CASSRGWGNVLTF
TRBJ2-7 | - | TRBV20-1 | - | TGCAGTGCTAGAGCTGGGCGGACCCCAGGCTACGAGCAGTACTTC | CSARAGRTPGYEQYF
TRBJ2-3 | few | TRBV5-1 | - | TGCGCCAGCAGCTCGACAGGCTCTAGCACAGATACGCAGTATTTT | CASSSTGSSTDTQYF